One TCR beta chain is described in this entry. Ten or more counts support this clonotype. Its antigen target is currently unknown. Qualities for individual bases were not recorded, and no much larger clone is one base off. This record comes from a study of identical twins (dated by TCRdb to 2016 to 2017). The study in broad terms: TCR alpha and beta repertoires from monozygotic twins, unrelated adults of various ages and cord blood were deep-sequenced to test whether fetal clonotypes persist. To rule out contamination, the twin experiments were replicated at different times with different library preparation protocols. Overall results and qualifications from the work: The excess sharing between twins in beta out-of-frame sequences was weaker because fewer shared sequences reduced the signal-to-noise ratio. Out-of-frame TCR alpha sharing in monozygotic twins was systematically underestimated by recombination models, whereas sharing between unrelated individuals was in agreement with the recombination models. Invariant T cells such as MAIT and iNKT could partly confound zero-insertion analyses, though diverse VJ usage argued against this for most clonotypes. Because the same donors could not be followed over many years, the conclusions depended on cross-sectional statistical analysis. Abundant cord blood beta clonotypes carried fewer insertions; young adult naive repertoires showed a weaker similar trend, while memory repertoires showed none. Compared with coincidental sharing between unrelated individuals, an excess of low generation-probability sequences was observed among out-of-frame TCR alpha sequences shared between twins.

From its cysteine to its phenylalanine, the CDR3 spans 16 amino acids. Only CDR3 DNA remains: 48 bases, in frame from the first base. V lost 7 bases and J lost 1 base, and the count of bases not matched to a germline gene is 4. For CDR1 and CDR2, the germline V gene lists SQVTM and ANQGSEA. All donors were healthy Caucasians. The twin cohort comprised three pairs of female monozygotic twins, all aged roughly 18 to 30 years. Miltenyi CD45RO+ enrichment and human naive T-cell isolation kits were used to isolate memory (CD45RO+) and naive T cells from PBMC. Library method: 5' RACE. Instrument used: Illumina HiSeq 2000. A universal primer binding site was introduced by template switching, and a unique molecular identifier was present in the final cDNA, enabling accurate counting of TCR cDNA molecules. Specific primers in the conserved constant-segment region were used to synthesize first-strand cDNA for the TCR alpha and beta chains. To control for contamination, every cDNA library was double barcoded, receiving both a SMART-Mk sample barcode and Illumina barcodes. TruSeq adapter sequences, together with Illumina sample barcodes, were added in two successive PCR steps. TCR alpha and beta cDNA libraries were sequenced on the Illumina HiSeq platform with custom primers. The paper's data handling went like this. Raw reads were processed with MiGEC to extract unique molecular identifiers, and MiXCR was used to determine CDR3 positions. For each individual, recombination models were inferred using an EM algorithm with the repgenHMM and IGoR tools. The analysis of shared clonotypes was done with the tcR package in R, with sharing normalized by the product of cloneset sizes. To study raw recombination without the effects of thymic and clonal selection, out-of-frame nonproductive sequences were analyzed. The raw public data were reprocessed by TCRdb itself: fastp quality trimming at Q25, MiXCR clonotype calling, in-frame beta chains only. Every entry covers one CDR3 protein and lists the most common genes and DNA from its rows. TCRdb, not the original authors, processed these V and J calls. The sample profile shows roughly 250,000 distinct CDR3 sequences; about 7% of them were found once. Of the sample, approximately 3.7% is held by the ten largest clones.

The sample also formed part of further work on yellow fever vaccine responses in identical twins. The second study's authors report: According to the authors, the vaccine-induced T cell response in identical twins seemed to be partly convergent and partly specific to each individual. In the study, vaccine-responding T cell clones were precisely tracked in identical twins.

The receptor comes from a woman aged 18-29 years in good health. The sequenced material came from memory (CD45RO+) T cells sorted from blood. Interpreted using the paper, the cell subset or site label stands for: CD45RO+ enriched T cells. The rearranged segments are TRBV29-1 and TRBJ2-2; 15 bases in between match TRBD2. Read as DNA, the sequence is TGCAGCGCTTGGACTAGCGGGAGGGTGAACACCGGGGAGCTGTTTTTT. This yields the protein CSAWTSGRVNTGELFF.